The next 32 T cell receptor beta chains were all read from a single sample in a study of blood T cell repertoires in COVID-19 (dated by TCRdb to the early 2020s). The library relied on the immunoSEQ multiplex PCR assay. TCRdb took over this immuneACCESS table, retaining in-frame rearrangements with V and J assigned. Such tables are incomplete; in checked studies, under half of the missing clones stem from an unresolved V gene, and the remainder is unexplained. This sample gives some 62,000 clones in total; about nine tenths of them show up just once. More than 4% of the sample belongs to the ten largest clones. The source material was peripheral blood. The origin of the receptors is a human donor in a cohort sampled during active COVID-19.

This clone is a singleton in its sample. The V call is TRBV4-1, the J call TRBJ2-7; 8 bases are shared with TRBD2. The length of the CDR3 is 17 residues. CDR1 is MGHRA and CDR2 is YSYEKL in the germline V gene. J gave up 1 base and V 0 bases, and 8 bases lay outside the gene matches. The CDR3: CASSQDRASGLSYEQYF. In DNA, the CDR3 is TGCGCCAGCAGCCAAGATCGGGCTAGCGGGTTATCCTACGAGCAGTACTTC.

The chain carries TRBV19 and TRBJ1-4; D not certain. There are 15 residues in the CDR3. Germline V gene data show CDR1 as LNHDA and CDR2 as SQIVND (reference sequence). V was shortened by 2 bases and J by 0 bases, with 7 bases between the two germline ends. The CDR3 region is CASSILAATNEKLFF. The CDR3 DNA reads TGTGCCAGTAGTATACTGGCCGCAACTAATGAAAAACTGTTTTTT.

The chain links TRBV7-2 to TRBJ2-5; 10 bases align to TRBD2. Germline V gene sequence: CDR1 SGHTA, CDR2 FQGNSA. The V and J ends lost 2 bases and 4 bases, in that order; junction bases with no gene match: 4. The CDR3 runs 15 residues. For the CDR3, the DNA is TGTGCCAGCAGCTTACGGCTAGCGGGGGTAGAGACCCAGTACTTC. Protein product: CASSLRLAGVETQYF. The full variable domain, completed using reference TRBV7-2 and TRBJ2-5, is GAGVSQSPSNKVTEKGKDVELRCDPISGHTALYWYRQSLGQGLEFLIYFQGNSAPDKSGLPSDRFSAERTGGSVSTLTIQRTQQEDSAVYLCASSLRLAGVETQYFGPGTRLLVL.

CDR3 sequence: CASSPPPGRSKETQYF. CDR3 DNA: TGTGCCAGCTCACCACCCCCCGGCAGGTCAAAAGAGACCCAGTACTTC. The chain carries TRBV18 and TRBJ2-5; D uncertain. Trimming took 0 bases from V and 3 from J, leaving 14 bases between them. The CDR3 consists of 16 residues. Germline loops: CDR1 KGHSH, CDR2 LQKENI.

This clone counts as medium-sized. CDR3 protein: CASSDSTSGGAHEQFF. The CDR3 DNA reads TGTGCCAGCAGTGACTCGACTAGCGGGGGGGCCCATGAGCAGTTCTTC. The rearrangement joins TRBV6-4 to TRBJ2-1; 14 nucleotides align to TRBD2. The germline V gene has CDR1 MRHNA and CDR2 SNTAGT. V gave up 0 bases and J gave up 8 bases; unmatched junction bases: 3. This CDR3 contains 16 residues.

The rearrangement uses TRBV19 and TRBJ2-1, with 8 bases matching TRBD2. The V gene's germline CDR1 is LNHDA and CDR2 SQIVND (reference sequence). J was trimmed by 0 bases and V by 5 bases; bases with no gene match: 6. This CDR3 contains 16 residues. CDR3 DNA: TGTGCCAGTAGTTTTACCGGGACTAGCTCCTACAATGAGCAGTTCTTC. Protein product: CASSFTGTSSYNEQFF.

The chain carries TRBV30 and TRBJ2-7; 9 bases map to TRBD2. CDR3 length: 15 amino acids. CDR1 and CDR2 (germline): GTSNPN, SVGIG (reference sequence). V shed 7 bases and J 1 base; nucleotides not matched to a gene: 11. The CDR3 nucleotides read TGTGCCTCCAAGGGCCTAGCGGGGCCTTCCTACGAGCAGTACTTC. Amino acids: CASKGLAGPSYEQYF.

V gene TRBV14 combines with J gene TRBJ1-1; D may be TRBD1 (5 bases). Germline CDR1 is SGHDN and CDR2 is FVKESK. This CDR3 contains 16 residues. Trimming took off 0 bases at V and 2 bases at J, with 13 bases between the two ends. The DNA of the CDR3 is TGTGCCAGCAGCCAAGAAGGGAACAGGAGAAACACTGAAGCTTTCTTT. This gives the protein CASSQEGNRRNTEAFF.

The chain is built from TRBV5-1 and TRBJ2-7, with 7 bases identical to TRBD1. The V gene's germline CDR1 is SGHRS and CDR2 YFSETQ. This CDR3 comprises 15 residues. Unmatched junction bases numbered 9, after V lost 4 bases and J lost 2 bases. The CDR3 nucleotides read TGCGCCAGCAGCCCGACAGGGCATGGGGCCTACGAGCAGTACTTC. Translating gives CASSPTGHGAYEQYF.

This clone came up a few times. CDR3 nucleotides: TGTGCCAGCAGTGACTACGGACAGGGACTCTCTGGGGCCAACGTCCTGACTTTC. Translation: CASSDYGQGLSGANVLTF. This chain links TRBV6-1 with TRBJ2-6; the match to TRBD1 covers 8 bases. The CDR3 has 18 residues. Germline V CDR1 and CDR2: MNHNS, SASEGT. Unmatched junction bases numbered 7, after V lost 3 bases and J lost 0 bases.

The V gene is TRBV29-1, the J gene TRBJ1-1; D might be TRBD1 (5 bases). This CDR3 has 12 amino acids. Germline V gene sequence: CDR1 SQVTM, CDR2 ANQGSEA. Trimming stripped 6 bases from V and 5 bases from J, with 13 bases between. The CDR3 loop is CSVYPGGTEAFF. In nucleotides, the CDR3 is TGCAGCGTCTATCCCGGGGGGACTGAAGCTTTCTTT.

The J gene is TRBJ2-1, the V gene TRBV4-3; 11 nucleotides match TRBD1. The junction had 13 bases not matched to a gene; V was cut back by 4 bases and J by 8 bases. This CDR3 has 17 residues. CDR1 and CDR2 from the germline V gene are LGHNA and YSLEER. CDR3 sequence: CASSPHSPGQGGDEQFF. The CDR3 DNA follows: TGCGCCAGCAGCCCCCACAGCCCGGGACAGGGGGGGGATGAGCAGTTCTTC.

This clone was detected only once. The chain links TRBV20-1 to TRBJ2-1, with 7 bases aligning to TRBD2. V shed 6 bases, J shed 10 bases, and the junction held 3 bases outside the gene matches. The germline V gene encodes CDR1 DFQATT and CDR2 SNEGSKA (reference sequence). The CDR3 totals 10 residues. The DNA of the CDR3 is TGCAGTGCCCAACTAGCGGAGCAGTTCTTC. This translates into CSAQLAEQFF.

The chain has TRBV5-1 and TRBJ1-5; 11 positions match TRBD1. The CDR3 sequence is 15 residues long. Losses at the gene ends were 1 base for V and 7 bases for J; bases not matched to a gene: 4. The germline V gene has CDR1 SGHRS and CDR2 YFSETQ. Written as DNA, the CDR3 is TGCGCCAGCAGCTTGCTGGGACAGGGGGGACAGCCCCAGCATTTT. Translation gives CASSLLGQGGQPQHF.

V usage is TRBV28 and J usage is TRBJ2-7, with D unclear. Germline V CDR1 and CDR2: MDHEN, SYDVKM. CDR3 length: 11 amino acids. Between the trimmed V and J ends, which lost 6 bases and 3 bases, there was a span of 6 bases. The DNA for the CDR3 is TGTGCCAGCAGACTACACTACGAGCAGTACTTC. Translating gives CASRLHYEQYF.

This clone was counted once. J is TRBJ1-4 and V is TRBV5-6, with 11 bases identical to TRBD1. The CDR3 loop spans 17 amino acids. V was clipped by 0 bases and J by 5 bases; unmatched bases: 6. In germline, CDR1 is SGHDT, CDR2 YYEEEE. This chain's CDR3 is CASSLEGTGGTNEKLFF. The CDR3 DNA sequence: TGTGCCAGCAGCTTGGAGGGGACAGGGGGGACGAATGAAAAACTGTTTTTT. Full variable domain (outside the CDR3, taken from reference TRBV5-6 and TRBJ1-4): DAGVTQSPTHLIKTRGQQVTLRCSPKSGHDTVSWYQQALGQGPQFIFQYYEEEERQRGNFPDRFSGHQFPNYSSELNVNALLLGDSALYLCASSLEGTGGTNEKLFFGSGTQLSVL.

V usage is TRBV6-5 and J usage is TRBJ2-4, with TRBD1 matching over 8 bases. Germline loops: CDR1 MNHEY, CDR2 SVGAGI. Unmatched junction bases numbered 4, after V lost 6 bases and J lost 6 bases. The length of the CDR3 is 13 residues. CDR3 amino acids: CASSPGQGNIQYF. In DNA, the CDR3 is TGTGCCAGCAGCCCCGGACAGGGAAACATTCAGTACTTC.

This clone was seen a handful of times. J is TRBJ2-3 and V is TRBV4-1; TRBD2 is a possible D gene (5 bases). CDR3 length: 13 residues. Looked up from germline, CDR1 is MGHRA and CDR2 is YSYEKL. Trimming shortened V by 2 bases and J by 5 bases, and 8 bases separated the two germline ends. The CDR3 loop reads CASSQRRIDTQYF. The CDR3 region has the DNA TGCGCCAGCAGCCAACGGAGGATAGATACGCAGTATTTT.

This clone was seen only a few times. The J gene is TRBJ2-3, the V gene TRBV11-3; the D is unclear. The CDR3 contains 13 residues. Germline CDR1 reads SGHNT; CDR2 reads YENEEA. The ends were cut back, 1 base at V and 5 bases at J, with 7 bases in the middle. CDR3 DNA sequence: TGTGCCAGCAGCTTAGGGCCTCGAGATACGCAGTATTTT. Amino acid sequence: CASSLGPRDTQYF.

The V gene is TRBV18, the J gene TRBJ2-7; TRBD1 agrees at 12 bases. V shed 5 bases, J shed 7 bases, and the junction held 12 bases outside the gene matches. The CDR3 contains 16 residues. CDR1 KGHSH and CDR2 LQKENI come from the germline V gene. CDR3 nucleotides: TGTGCCAGCTCAGCATCCGCCGGGACAGGGGGCGGTGAGCAGTACTTC. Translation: CASSASAGTGGGEQYF. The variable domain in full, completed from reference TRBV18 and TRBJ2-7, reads NAGVMQNPRHLVRRRGQEARLRCSPMKGHSHVYWYRQLPEEGLKFMVYLQKENIIDESGMPKERFSAEFPKEGPSILRIQQVVRGDSAAYFCASSASAGTGGGEQYFGPGTRLTVT.

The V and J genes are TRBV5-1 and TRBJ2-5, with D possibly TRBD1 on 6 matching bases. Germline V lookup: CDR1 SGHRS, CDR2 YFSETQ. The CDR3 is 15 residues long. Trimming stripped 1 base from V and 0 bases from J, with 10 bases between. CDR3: CASSLSGEYQETQYF. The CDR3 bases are TGCGCCAGCAGCTTGTCAGGGGAATACCAAGAGACCCAGTACTTC.

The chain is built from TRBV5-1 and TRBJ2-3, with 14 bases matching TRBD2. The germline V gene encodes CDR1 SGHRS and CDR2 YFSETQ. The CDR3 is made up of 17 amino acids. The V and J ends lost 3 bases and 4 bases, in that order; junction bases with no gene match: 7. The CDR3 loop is CASSYSGTSGRPDTQYF. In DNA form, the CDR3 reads TGCGCCAGCAGCTACTCCGGGACTAGCGGGAGACCAGATACGCAGTATTTT.

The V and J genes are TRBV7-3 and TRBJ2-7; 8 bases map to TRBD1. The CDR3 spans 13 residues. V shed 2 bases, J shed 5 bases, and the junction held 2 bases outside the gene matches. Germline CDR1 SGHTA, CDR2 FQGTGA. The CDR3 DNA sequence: TGTGCCAGCAGCTTAGGACAGGGAAACGAGCAGTACTTC. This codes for CASSLGQGNEQYF.

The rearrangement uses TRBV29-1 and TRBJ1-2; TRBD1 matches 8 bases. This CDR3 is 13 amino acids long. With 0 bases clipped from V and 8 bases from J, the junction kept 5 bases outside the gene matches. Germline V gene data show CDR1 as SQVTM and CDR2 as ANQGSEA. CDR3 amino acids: CSVEDNRGKGYTF. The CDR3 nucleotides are TGCAGCGTTGAAGATAACAGGGGGAAGGGCTACACCTTC.

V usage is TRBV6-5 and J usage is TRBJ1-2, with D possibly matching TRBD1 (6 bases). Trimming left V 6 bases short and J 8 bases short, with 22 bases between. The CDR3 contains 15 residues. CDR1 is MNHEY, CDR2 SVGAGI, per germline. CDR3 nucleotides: TGTGCCAGCAGAGCGGCATGGACAGCTGTCGAGGGCTACACCTTC. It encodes CASRAAWTAVEGYTF.

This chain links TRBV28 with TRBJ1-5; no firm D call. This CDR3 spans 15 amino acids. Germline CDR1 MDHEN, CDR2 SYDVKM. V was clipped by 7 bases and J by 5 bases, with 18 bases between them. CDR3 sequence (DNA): TGTGCCAGCACCCCGAGCCTGACTTACGATCAGCCCCAGCATTTT. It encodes CASTPSLTYDQPQHF.

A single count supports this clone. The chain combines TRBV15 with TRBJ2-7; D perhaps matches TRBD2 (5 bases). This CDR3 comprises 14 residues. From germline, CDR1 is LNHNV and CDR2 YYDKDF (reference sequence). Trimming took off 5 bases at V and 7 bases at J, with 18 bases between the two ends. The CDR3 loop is CATSLGRRGWEQYF. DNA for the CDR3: TGTGCCACCAGCCTGGGTAGACGGGGTTGGGAGCAGTACTTC.

The CDR3 region is CASSQRQEKTQYF. The CDR3 DNA reads as TGCGCCAGCAGCCAAAGGCAGGAAAAGACCCAGTACTTC. The J gene is TRBJ2-5, the V gene TRBV4-1; D unresolved. The CDR3 covers 13 residues. Germline V gives CDR1 MGHRA, CDR2 YSYEKL. Trimming shortened V by 2 bases and J by 6 bases, and 10 bases separated the two germline ends.

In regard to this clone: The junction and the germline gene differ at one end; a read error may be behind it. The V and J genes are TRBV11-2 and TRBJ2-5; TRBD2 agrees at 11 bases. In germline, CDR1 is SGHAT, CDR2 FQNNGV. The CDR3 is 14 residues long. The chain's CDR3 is CASSFGVAGGPEDF. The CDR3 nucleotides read TGTGCCAGCAGCTTCGGAGTAGCGGGAGGGCCGGAAGACTTC.

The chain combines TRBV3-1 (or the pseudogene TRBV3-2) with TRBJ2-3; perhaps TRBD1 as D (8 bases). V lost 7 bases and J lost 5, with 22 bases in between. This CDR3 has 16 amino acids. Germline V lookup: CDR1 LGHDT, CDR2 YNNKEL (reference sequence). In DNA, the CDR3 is TGTGCCAGCACCCGTCTGACAGGGGAGGGTCGAGATACGCAGTATTTT. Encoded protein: CASTRLTGEGRDTQYF.

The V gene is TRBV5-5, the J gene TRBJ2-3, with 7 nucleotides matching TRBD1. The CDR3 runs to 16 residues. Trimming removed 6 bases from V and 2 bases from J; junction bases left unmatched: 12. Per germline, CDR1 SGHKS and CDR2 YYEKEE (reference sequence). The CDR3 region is CASTFRAGGFTDTQYF. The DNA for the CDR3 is TGTGCCAGCACCTTTAGGGCAGGGGGATTCACAGATACGCAGTATTTT.

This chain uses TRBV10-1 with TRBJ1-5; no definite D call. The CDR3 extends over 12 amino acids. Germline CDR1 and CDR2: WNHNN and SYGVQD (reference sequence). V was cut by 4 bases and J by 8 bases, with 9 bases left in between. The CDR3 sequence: CASSAGVEPQHF. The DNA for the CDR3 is TGCGCCAGCAGTGCCGGAGTGGAGCCCCAGCATTTT.